The rows below give T cell receptor beta chains drawn from one sample of a study of T cell repertoires in ileal Crohn's disease. Repertoires were generated with immunoSEQ multiplex PCR, while TCRdb's copy carries only in-frame clones and drops some. Of about 31,000 clones listed, about 81% were seen once; the top ten hold roughly 5.5%. The material sequenced was ileal tissue. These receptors all come from an adult with Crohn's disease. Both conserved end residues are trimmed from each CDR3. A D gene is named only where the DNA matches it firmly.

V	D	J	CDR3
TRBV5-6	.	TRBJ1-6	ASSLPQGLGSPLH
TRBV21-1	.	TRBJ1-4	ASSSRQGDEKLF
TRBV2	.	TRBJ2-7	ASTPGSYEQY
TRBV6-4	.	TRBJ2-2	ASSEGDTGELF
TRBV27	.	TRBJ2-7	ASSLWAGSKITYEQY
TRBV4-1	.	TRBJ1-1	ASSPTVNTEAF
TRBV11-1	TRBD2	TRBJ2-2	ASSSETSENTGELF
TRBV5-1	TRBD2	TRBJ2-1	ASSLDAGGDYNEQF
TRBV5-1	.	TRBJ2-1	ASSLYNEQF
TRBV2	.	TRBJ1-5	ASRPPESSNQPQH
TRBV5-5	TRBD1	TRBJ1-2	ASSLIRTGKLYGYT
TRBV6-5	TRBD1	TRBJ1-1	ASGATGISEAF
TRBV2	.	TRBJ1-4	ASSVRFNEKLF
TRBV11-1	.	TRBJ1-1	ASSLDRIRAF
TRBV5-1	.	TRBJ1-2	ASSSGQHGYT
TRBV10-2	.	TRBJ1-4	ASSEEGNEKLF
TRBV30	.	TRBJ1-1	AWSPTWEVLAF
TRBV5-8	.	TRBJ1-6	ASSLGGSSYNSPLH
TRBV19	.	TRBJ1-5	ASSVQSMQPQH
TRBV19	.	TRBJ2-5	ASRTSSAQETQY
TRBV6-6	.	TRBJ1-1	ASSYTGMSTEAF
TRBV4-2	TRBD2	TRBJ2-3	ASSQDWTSGVPDTQY
TRBV7-6	.	TRBJ1-5	ASSLGGGNNQPQH
TRBV7-6	.	TRBJ1-1	ASSLIQGNTEAF
TRBV5-1	TRBD2	TRBJ2-3	ASSLEGGGASDTQY
TRBV15	.	TRBJ2-1	ATSRDWAGRFNEQF
TRBV9	.	TRBJ2-1	ASSVDRGGNYNEQF
TRBV2	.	TRBJ1-4	ASSEIRPGPNEKLF